The rows below give T cell receptor beta chains drawn from one sample of a study of graft-versus-host responses after intestinal transplantation. Generated by immunoSEQ multiplex PCR, the TCRdb table keeps only in-frame clones and is missing some. The sample consists of roughly 73,000 clones, more than 75% of them appearing once. These receptors lack a known antigen. The source material was unstimulated CD8+ T cells sorted from spleen or lymph node cells, sampled before transplant. Every receptor here comes from a human donor who was the organ donor for an intestinal transplant. Each CDR3 is given with its conserved first and last residue. D genes are given only for firm matches. A clone size is listed for some rows: how often the clone was seen (once, few, many), or a class if it is expanded.

TRBD2	TRBV27	NA	TRBJ2-5	CASSFLGTSGGALYF	TGTGCCAGCTCCTTCCTTGGGACTAGCGGGGGGGCCTTGTACTTC
TRBD2	TRBV4-1	NA	TRBJ2-7	CASSQPPSGGISYEQYF	TGCGCCAGCAGCCAACCTCCTAGCGGGGGAATCTCCTACGAGCAGTACTTC
NA	TRBV4-1	NA	TRBJ1-2	CASSQDYRQGYTF	TGCGCCAGCAGCCAAGATTACAGGCAGGGCTACACCTTC
TRBD1	TRBV6-5	NA	TRBJ2-7	CASRGPGQGVEEQYF	TGTGCCAGCAGGGGACCGGGACAGGGAGTGGAAGAGCAGTACTTC
NA	TRBV9	NA	TRBJ1-4	CASSSIGGREREKLFF	TGTGCCAGCAGCTCCATCGGGGGAAGGGAACGTGAAAAACTGTTTTTT
NA	TRBV7-6	NA	TRBJ1-1	CASSLSGTSFTEAFF	TGTGCCAGCAGCTTATCCGGGACAAGCTTCACTGAAGCTTTCTTT
NA	TRBV2	NA	TRBJ1-3	CASSEAGRLGSGNTIYF	TGTGCCAGCAGTGAAGCCGGGCGGCTCGGCTCTGGAAACACCATATATTTT
NA	TRBV7-6	NA	TRBJ2-1	CASSPGGGSYNEQFF	TGTGCCAGCAGCCCAGGGGGGGGTTCCTACAATGAGCAGTTCTTC
TRBD1	TRBV4-1	NA	TRBJ2-7	CASSPTGTGFYEQYF	TGCGCCAGCAGCCCGACCGGGACAGGGTTTTACGAGCAGTACTTC
NA	TRBV4-1	NA	TRBJ1-2	CASSKFGVGYYGYTF	TGCGCCAGCAGCAAGTTCGGGGTAGGGTACTATGGCTACACCTTC
NA	TRBV7-8	NA	TRBJ2-3	CASSPYAVGMDTQYF	TGTGCCAGCAGCCCTTATGCCGTAGGGATGGATACGCAGTATTTT
NA	TRBV7-3	NA	TRBJ2-3	CASSFGARYTDTQYF	TGTGCCAGCAGCTTCGGGGCGAGATACACAGATACGCAGTATTTT
TRBD1	TRBV28	NA	TRBJ2-2	CASQTGTGEIGELFF	TGTGCCAGCCAGACCGGGACAGGGGAAATCGGGGAGCTGTTTTTT
NA	TRBV9	NA	TRBJ1-2	CASSPYRARDGYTF	TGTGCCAGCAGCCCCTACAGGGCGCGGGACGGCTACACCTTC
NA	TRBV28	NA	TRBJ2-6	CASSFDRDWSGANVLTF	TGTGCCAGCAGCTTCGACAGGGACTGGTCTGGGGCCAACGTCCTGACTTTC
NA	TRBV28	NA	TRBJ1-6	CASSLSRQKKSSYNSPLHF	TGTGCCAGCAGTTTATCCAGGCAAAAGAAGAGCTCCTATAATTCACCCCTCCACTTT
NA	TRBV6-6	NA	TRBJ1-1	CACRMNTEAFF	TGTGCCTGTCGGATGAACACTGAAGCTTTCTTT
NA	TRBV5-1	NA	TRBJ2-7	CASSLVPGTYEQYF	TGCGCCAGCAGCTTGGTACCAGGTACATACGAGCAGTACTTC
NA	TRBV9	NA	TRBJ2-1	CASSVGLVIRDEQFF	TGTGCCAGCAGCGTAGGGCTAGTTATCCGCGATGAGCAGTTCTTC
NA	TRBV29-1	NA	TRBJ2-6	CSVEGGSSGANVLTF	TGCAGCGTTGAAGGGGGTAGCTCTGGGGCCAACGTCCTGACTTTC
NA	TRBV5-4	NA	TRBJ2-7	CASSPEGGQFYEQYF	TGTGCCAGCAGCCCCGAGGGGGGACAGTTCTACGAGCAGTACTTC
NA	TRBV7-6	NA	TRBJ2-1	CASSSLVGAREQFF	TGTGCCAGCAGCTCCCTAGTCGGGGCCCGGGAGCAGTTCTTC
NA	TRBV4-1	NA	TRBJ1-2	CASSQGRGFSYGYTF	TGCGCCAGCAGCCAAGGTCGGGGGTTCAGCTATGGCTACACCTTC
NA	TRBV6-1	NA	TRBJ1-6	CASSDTTGFLSSYNSPLHF	TGTGCCAGCAGTGACACGACAGGATTCCTTAGCTCCTATAATTCACCCCTCCACTTT
TRBD1	TRBV28	NA	TRBJ2-3	CASRPGTGSTDTQYF	TGTGCCAGCAGACCCGGGACAGGTAGCACAGATACGCAGTATTTT
NA	TRBV5-4	NA	TRBJ2-1	CASSLSGDEQFF	TGTGCCAGCAGCTTGTCGGGGGATGAGCAGTTCTTC
NA	TRBV9	once	TRBJ2-7	CASSVEMGGIYEQYF	TGTGCCAGCAGCGTAGAGATGGGCGGAATTTACGAGCAGTACTTC
NA	TRBV5-1	NA	TRBJ1-1	CASTLVSWEGNTEAFF	TGCGCCAGCACCTTGGTGAGCTGGGAGGGGAACACTGAAGCTTTCTTT
NA	TRBV5-8	few	TRBJ1-5	CASSLLGVINQPQHF	TGTGCCAGCAGCTTGCTTGGGGTGATCAATCAGCCCCAGCATTTT
NA	TRBV6-4	NA	TRBJ1-1	CASSAQANTEAFF	TGTGCCAGCAGCGCCCAGGCGAACACTGAAGCTTTCTTT
NA	TRBV7-9	NA	TRBJ1-1	CASSSTWAEAFF	TGTGCCAGCAGCTCCACCTGGGCTGAAGCTTTCTTT
NA	TRBV27	NA	TRBJ1-1	CASSLPGREAFF	TGTGCCAGCAGTCTGCCGGGACGGGAAGCTTTCTTT
TRBD1	TRBV4-1	NA	TRBJ2-2	CASSPGQSFTGELFF	TGCGCCAGCAGCCCGGGACAGTCCTTCACCGGGGAGCTGTTTTTT